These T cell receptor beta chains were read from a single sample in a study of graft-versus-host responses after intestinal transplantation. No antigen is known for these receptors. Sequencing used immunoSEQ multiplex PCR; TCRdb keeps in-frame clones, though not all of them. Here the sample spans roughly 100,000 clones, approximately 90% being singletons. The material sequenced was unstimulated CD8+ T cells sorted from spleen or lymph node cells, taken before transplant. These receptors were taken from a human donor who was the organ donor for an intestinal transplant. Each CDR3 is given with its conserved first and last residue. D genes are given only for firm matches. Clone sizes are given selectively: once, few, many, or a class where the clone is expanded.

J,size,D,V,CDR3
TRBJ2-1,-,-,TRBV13,CASSPKRLGGQSSEQFF
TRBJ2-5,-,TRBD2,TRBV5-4,CASSLSDLAGGETQYF
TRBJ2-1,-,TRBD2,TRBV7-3,CASSYGLASGYNEQFF
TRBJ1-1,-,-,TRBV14,CASSQENMYTEAFF
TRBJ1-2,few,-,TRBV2,CASIRQLIYGYTF
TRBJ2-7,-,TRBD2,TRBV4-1,CASSQDPAGGNEQYF
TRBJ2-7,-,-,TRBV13,CASSLAPRDYEQYF
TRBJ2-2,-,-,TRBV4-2,CASSLETGRPEGELFF
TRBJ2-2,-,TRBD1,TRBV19,CASSPSDRPSPHSNTGELFF
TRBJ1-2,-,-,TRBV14,CASSQAGEVYGYTF
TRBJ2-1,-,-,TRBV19,CASSIDRTVIDEQFF
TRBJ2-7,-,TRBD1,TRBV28,CASRLMDRLDYEQYF
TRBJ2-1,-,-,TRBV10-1,CASSESALRGRGGNEQFF
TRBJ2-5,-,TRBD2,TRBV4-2,CASSPSTLGLAGGQETQYF
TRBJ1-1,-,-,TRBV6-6,CASSTQENTEAFF
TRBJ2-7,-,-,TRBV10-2,CASSLAGASYEQYF
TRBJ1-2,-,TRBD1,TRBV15,CATSSGQVFYGYTF
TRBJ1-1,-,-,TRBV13,CASSLNREMNTEAFF
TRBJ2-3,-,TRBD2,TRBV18,CASSPVTSPDTQYF
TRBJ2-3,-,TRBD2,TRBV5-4,CASSLDAGGPGTDTQYF
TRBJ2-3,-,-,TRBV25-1,CASSPSSWASPPDTQYF
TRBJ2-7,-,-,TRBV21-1,CASTFPWGGTDEQYF
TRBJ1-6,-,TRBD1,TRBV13,CASSSGQGWNSPLHF
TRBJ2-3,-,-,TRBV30,CAWSVLGRSSTDTQYF
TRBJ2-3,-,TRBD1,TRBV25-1,CASSELGQGYTDTQYF
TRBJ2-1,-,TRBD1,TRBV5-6,CASSLPGQGVNEQFF
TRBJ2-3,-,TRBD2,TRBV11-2,CASSLTSGTTDTQYF
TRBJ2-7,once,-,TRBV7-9,CASIPRENYEQYF
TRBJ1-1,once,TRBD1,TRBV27,CASSPLRQGAGYTEAFF
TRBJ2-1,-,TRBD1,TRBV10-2,CASSEYRGNQQFF
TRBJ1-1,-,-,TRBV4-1,CASSPRGEDTEAFF
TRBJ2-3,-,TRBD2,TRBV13,CASSPSETSGTLSDTQYF
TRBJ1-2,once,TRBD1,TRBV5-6,CASSGGTGTAMYGYTF
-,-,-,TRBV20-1,CSALYYEQYF
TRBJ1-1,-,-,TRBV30,CAWRGRVAARNTEAFF
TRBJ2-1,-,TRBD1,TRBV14,CASSGTVDNEQFF